The clone carrying this T cell receptor (beta chain) has ten or more counts. The antigen remains undetermined. The germline gives CDR1 DFQATT, CDR2 SNEGSKA (reference sequence). The CDR3 contains 14 residues. V was pared by 0 bases and J by 3 bases, with 11 bases between. This entry comes from a study of breast tumors, draining lymph nodes, adjacent tissues. Whole-study results and caveats: Findings are consistent with lymph node origin and intratumoral expansion of most tumor T cells.

TCRdb reanalysed the multiplex PCR reads using MiXCR and keeps one entry per CDR3 protein. The sample holds 150,000 to 200,000 distinct CDR3 sequences; approximately 30% are singletons and the top ten take 3% to 4%. Axillary draining lymph nodes of breast cancer patients supplied the node samples. The sequence derives from a female donor with breast cancer. Some clones in this sample may be carry-over from other donors' samples. Sample: axillary lymph node tissue. The chain links TRBV20-1 to TRBJ2-5; TRBD1 is a possible D gene (5 bases). In DNA, the CDR3 is TGCAGTGCTAGAGAGGGGCTAGACAAAGAGACCCAGTACTTC. The encoded protein is CSAREGLDKETQYF.